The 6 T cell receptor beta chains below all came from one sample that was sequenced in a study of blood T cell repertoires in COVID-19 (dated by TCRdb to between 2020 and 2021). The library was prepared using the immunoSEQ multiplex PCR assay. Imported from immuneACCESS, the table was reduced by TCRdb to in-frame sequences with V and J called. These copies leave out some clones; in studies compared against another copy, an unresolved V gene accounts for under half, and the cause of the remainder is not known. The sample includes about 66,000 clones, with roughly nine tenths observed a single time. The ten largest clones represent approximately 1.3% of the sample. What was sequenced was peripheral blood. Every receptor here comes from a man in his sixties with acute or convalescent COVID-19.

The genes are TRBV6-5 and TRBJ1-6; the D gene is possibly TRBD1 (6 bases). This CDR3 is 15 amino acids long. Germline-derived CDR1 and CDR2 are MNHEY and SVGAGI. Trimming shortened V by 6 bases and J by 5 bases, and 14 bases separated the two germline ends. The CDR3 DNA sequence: TGTGCCAGCAGGGAGGGGGGGAGGAATAATTCACCCCTCCACTTT. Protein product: CASREGGRNNSPLHF.

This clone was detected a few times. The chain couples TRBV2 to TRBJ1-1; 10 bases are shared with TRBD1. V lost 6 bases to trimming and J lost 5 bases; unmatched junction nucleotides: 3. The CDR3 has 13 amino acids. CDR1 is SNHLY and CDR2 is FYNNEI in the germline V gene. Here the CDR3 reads CASSGQGVTEAFF. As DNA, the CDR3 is TGTGCCAGCAGCGGACAGGGGGTGACTGAAGCTTTCTTT.

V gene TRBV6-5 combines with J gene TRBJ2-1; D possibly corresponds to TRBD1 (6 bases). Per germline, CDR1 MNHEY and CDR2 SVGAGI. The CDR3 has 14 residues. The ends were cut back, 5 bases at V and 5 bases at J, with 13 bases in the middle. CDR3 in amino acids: CASSRYRTDNEQFF. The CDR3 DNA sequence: TGTGCCAGCAGTCGTTATAGGACAGACAATGAGCAGTTCTTC.

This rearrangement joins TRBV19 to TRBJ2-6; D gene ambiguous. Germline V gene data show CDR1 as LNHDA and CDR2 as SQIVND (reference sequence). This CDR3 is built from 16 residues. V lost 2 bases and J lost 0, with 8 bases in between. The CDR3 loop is CASSIRKHSGANVLTF. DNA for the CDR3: TGTGCCAGTAGTATAAGAAAGCACTCTGGGGCCAACGTCCTGACTTTC.

CDR3 sequence reads: CASQGGYEQYF. The DNA for the CDR3 is TGTGCCAGCCAGGGGGGCTACGAGCAGTACTTC. The chain has TRBV19 and TRBJ2-7; perhaps TRBD1 as D (7 bases). Germline lookup yields CDR1 LNHDA and CDR2 SQIVND (reference sequence). This CDR3 has 11 residues. Trimming took off 9 bases at V and 3 bases at J, with 9 bases between the two ends.

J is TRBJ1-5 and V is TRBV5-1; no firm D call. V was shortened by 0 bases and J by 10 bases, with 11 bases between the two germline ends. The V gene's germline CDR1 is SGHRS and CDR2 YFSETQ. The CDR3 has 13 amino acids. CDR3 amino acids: CASSLAGVEPQHF. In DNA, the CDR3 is TGCGCCAGCAGCTTGGCCGGGGTGGAACCCCAGCATTTT.